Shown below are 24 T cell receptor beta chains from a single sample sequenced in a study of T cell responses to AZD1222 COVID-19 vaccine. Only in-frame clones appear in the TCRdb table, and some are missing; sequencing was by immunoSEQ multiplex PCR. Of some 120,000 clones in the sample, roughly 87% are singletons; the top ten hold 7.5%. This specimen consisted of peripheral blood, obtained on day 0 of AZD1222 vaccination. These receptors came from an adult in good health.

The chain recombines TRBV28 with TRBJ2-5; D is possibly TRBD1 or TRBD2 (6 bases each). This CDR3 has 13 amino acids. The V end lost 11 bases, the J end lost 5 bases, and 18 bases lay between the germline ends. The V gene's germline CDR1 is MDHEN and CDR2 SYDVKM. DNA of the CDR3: TGTGCCGGCAAAGGGGGGAATGAGGAGACCCAGTACTTC. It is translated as CAGKGGNEETQYF.

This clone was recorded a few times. The CDR3 reads CASSLGTGWDTEAFF. DNA for the CDR3: TGTGCCAGCAGCCTCGGGACAGGGTGGGACACTGAAGCTTTCTTT. The chain links TRBV5-4 to TRBJ1-1; 9 bases map to TRBD1. The V segment lost 4 bases and the J segment 3 bases; nucleotides outside the gene matches: 7. The CDR3 is made up of 15 amino acids. Per the germline V gene, CDR1 is SGHNT and CDR2 is YYREEE (reference sequence).

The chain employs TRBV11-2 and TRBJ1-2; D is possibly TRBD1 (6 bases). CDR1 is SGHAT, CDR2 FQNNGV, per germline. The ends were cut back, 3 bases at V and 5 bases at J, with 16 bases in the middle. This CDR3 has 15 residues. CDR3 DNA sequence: TGTGCCAGCAGCTTGAGGGGGGGGAACCGTTATGGCTACACCTTC. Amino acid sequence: CASSLRGGNRYGYTF.

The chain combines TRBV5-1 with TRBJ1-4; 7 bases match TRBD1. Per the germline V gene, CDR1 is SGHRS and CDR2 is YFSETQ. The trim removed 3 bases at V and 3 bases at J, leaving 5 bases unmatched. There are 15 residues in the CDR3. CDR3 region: CASSWQGDSNEKLFF. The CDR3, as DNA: TGCGCCAGCAGCTGGCAGGGGGACTCTAATGAAAAACTGTTTTTT.

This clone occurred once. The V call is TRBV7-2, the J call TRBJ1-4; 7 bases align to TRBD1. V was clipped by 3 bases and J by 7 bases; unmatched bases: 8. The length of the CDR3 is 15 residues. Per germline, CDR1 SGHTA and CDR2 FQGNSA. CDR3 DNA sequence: TGTGCCAGCAGCTTTAATCAGGGGGGAGGTGAAAAACTGTTTTTT. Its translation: CASSFNQGGGEKLFF.

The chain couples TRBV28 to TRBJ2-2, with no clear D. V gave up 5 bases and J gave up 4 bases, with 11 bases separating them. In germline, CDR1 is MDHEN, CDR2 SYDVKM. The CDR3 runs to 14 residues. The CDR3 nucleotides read TGTGCCAGCAGTCACCATCTCTCCACCGGGGAGCTGTTTTTT. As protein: CASSHHLSTGELFF.

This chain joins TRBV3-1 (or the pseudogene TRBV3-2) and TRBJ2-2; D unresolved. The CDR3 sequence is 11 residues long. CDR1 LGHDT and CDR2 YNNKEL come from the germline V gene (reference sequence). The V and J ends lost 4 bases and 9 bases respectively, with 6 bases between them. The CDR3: CASSLSWELFF. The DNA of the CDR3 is TGTGCCAGCAGCCTAAGCTGGGAGCTGTTTTTT.

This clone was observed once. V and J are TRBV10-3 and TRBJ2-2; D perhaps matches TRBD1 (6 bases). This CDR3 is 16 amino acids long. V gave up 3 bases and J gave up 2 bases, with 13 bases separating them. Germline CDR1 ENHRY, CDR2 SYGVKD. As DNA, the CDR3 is TGTGCCATCAGTGAAAACAGGGATGCCAACACCGGGGAGCTGTTTTTT. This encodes CAISENRDANTGELFF.

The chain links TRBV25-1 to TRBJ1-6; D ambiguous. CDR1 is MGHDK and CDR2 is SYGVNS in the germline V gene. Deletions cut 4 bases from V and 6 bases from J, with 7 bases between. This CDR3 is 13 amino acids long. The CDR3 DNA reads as TGTGCCAGCAGTGTTGTTGGTAATTCACCCCTCCACTTT. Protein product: CASSVVGNSPLHF.

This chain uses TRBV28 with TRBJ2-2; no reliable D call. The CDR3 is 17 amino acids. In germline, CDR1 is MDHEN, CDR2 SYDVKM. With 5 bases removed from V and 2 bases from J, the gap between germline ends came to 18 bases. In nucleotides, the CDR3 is TGTGCCAGCAGTACATTTGCCGGGCCTATCAACACCGGGGAGCTGTTTTTT. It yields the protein CASSTFAGPINTGELFF.

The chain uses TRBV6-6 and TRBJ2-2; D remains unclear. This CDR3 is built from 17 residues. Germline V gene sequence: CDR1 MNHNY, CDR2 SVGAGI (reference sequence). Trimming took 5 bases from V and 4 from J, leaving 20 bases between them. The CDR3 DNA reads TGTGCCAGCAGTCCTCGTCTGGGGAATATGGGCACCGGGGAGCTGTTTTTT. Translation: CASSPRLGNMGTGELFF.

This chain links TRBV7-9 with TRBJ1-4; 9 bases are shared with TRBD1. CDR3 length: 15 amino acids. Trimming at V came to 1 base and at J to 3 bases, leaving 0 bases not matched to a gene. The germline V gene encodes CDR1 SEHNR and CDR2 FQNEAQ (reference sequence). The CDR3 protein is CASSLGDRANEKLFF. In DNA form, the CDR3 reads TGTGCCAGCAGCTTAGGGGACAGGGCTAATGAAAAACTGTTTTTT.

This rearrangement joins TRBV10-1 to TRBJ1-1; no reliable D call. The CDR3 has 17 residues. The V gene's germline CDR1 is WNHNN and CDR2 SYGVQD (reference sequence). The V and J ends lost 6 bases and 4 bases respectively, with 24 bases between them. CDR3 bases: TGCGCCAGCAGAGGAGAAAAACTTTCGCAGTCGGTCACTGAAGCTTTCTTT. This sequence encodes CASRGEKLSQSVTEAFF.

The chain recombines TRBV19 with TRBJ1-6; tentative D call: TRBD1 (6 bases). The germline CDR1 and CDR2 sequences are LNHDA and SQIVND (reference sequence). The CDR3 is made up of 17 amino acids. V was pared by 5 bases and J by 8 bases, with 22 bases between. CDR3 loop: CASSPRLKTGSDSPLHF. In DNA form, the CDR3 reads TGTGCCAGTAGTCCTCGACTAAAGACAGGTTCAGATTCACCCCTCCACTTT.

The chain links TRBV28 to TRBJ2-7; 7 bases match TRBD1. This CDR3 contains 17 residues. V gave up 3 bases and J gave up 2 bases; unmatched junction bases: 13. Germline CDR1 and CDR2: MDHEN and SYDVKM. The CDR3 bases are TGTGCCAGCAGTTTCCCTAACAGGGGCCCTACCACCTACGAGCAGTACTTC. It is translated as CASSFPNRGPTTYEQYF.

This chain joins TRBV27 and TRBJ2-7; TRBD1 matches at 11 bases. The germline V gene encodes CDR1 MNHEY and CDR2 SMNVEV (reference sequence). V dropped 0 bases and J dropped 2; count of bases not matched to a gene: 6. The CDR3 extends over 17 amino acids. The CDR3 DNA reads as TGTGCCAGCAGTTTATCGGTACCGGGACAGGGGGCCTACGAGCAGTACTTC. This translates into CASSLSVPGQGAYEQYF.

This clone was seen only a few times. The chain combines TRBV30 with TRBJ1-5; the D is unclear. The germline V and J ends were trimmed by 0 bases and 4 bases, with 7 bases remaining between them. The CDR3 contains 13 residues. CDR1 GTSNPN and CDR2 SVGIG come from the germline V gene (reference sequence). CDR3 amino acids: CAWSVNSNQPQHF. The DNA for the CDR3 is TGTGCCTGGAGTGTAAACTCGAATCAGCCCCAGCATTTT.

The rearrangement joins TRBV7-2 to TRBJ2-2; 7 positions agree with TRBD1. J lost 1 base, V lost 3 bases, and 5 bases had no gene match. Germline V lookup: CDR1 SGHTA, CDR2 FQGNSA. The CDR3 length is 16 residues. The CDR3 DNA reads TGTGCCAGCAGCTTGAACTACAGGGGGAACACCGGGGAGCTGTTTTTT. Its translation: CASSLNYRGNTGELFF.

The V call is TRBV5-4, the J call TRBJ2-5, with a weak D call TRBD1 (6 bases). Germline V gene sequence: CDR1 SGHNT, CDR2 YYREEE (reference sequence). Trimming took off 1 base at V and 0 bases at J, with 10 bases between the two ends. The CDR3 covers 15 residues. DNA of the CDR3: TGTGCCAGCAGCTTGTTTGACAGGAACCAAGAGACCCAGTACTTC. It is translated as CASSLFDRNQETQYF.

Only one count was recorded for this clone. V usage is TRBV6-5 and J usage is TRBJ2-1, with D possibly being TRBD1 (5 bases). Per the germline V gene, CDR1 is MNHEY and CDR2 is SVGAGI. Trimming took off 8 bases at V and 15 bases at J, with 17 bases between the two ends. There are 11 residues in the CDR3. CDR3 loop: CASGSWGLLFF. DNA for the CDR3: TGTGCCAGCGGCTCCTGGGGCTTGTTGTTCTTC.

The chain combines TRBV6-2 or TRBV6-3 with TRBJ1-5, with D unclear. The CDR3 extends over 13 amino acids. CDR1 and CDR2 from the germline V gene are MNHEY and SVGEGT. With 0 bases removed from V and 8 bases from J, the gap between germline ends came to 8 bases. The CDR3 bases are TGTGCCAGCAGTTACTCGACGACTAAGCCCCAGCATTTT. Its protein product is CASSYSTTKPQHF.

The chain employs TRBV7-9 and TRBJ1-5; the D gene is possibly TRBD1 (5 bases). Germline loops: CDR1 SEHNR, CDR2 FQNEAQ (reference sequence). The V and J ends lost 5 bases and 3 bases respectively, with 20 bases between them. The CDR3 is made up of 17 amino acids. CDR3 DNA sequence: TGTGCCAGCAGCCGGACCGGGGCGACGGGGTACAATCAGCCCCAGCATTTT. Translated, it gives CASSRTGATGYNQPQHF.

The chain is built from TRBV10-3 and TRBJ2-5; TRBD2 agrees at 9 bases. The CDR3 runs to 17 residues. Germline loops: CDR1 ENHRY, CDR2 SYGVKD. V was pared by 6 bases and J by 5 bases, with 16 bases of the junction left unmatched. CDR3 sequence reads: CAISASTSGSGWETQYF. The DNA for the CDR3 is TGTGCCATCAGCGCCTCGACTAGCGGCTCTGGCTGGGAGACCCAGTACTTC.

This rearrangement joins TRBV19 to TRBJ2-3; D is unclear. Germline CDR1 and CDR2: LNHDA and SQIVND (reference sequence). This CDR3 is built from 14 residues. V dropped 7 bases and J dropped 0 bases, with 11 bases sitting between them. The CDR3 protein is CASTLDHSTDTQYF. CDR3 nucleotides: TGTGCCAGTACCCTGGACCATAGCACAGATACGCAGTATTTT.